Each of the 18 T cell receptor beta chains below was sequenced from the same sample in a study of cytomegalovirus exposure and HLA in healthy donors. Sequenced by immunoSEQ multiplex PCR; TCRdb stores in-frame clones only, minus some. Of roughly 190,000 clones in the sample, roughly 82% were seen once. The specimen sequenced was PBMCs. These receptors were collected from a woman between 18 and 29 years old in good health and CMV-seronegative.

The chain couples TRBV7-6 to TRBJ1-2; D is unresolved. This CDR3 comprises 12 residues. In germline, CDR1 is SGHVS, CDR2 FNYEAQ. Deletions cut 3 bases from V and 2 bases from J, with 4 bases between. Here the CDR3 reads CASSFRNYGYTF. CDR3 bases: TGTGCCAGCAGCTTTCGGAACTATGGCTACACCTTC.

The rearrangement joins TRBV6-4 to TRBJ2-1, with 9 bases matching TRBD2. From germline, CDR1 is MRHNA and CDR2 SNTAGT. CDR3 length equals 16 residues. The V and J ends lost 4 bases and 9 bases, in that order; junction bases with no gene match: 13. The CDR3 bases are TGTGCCAGCAGTGTCACCCTCGGGGTAGCGGGAGTTGAGCAGTTCTTC. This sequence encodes CASSVTLGVAGVEQFF.

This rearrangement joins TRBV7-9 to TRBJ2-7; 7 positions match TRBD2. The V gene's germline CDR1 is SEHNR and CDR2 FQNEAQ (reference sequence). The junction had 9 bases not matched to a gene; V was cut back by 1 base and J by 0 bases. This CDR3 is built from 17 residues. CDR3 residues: CASSLDGFSGYSYEQYF. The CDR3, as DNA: TGTGCCAGCAGCTTAGACGGTTTTAGCGGGTACTCCTACGAGCAGTACTTC.

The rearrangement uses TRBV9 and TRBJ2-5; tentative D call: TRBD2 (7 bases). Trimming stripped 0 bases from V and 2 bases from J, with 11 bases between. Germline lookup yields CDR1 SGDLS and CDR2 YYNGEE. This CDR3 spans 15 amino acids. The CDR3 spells CASSVAGGAQETQYF. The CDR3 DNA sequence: TGTGCCAGCAGCGTAGCTGGGGGGGCGCAAGAGACCCAGTACTTC.

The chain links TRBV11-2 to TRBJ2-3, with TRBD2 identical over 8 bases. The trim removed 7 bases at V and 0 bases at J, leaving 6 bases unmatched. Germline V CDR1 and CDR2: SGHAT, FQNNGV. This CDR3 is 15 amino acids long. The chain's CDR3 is CASTGRGGSTDTQYF. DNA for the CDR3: TGTGCCAGCACGGGCCGGGGGGGTAGCACAGATACGCAGTATTTT.

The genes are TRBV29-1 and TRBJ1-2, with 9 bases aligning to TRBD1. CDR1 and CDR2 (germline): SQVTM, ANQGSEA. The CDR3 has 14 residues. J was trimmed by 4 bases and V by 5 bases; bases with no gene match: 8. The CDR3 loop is CSVTQGAQVYGYTF. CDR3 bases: TGCAGCGTTACACAGGGGGCTCAGGTCTATGGCTACACCTTC.

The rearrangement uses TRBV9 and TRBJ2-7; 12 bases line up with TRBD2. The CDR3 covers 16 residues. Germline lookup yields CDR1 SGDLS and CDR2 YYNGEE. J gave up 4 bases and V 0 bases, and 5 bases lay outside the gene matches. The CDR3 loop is CASSVGLAGVGYEQYF. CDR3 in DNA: TGTGCCAGCAGCGTAGGACTAGCGGGAGTAGGTTACGAGCAGTACTTC. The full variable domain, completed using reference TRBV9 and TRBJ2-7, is DSGVTQTPKHLITATGQRVTLRCSPRSGDLSVYWYQQSLDQGLQFLIQYYNGEERAKGNILERFSAQQFPDLHSELNLSSLELGDSALYFCASSVGLAGVGYEQYFGPGTRLTVT.

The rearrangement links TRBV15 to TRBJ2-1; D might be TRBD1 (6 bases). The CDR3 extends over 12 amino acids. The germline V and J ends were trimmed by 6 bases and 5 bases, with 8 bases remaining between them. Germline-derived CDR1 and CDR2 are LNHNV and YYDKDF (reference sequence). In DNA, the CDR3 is TGTGCCACCAGGTACAGGGACAATGAGCAGTTCTTC. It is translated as CATRYRDNEQFF.

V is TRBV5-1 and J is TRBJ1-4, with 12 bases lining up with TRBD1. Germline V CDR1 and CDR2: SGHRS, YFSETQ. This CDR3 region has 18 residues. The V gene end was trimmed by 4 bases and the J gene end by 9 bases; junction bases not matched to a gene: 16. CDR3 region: CASSTTGDRGLLGKKLFF. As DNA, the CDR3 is TGCGCCAGCAGCACGACCGGGGACAGGGGGCTCTTGGGGAAAAAACTGTTTTTT.

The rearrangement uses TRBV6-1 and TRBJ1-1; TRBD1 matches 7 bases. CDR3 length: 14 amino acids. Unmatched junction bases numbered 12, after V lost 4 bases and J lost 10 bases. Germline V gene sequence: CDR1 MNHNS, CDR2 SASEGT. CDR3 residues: CASSAENRGVGAFF. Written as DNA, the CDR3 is TGTGCCAGCAGTGCGGAGAACAGGGGAGTTGGAGCTTTCTTT.

The CDR3 is CASSESQVGKLFF. The CDR3 DNA follows: TGCGCCAGCAGTGAGTCACAGGTTGGAAAACTGTTTTTT. The chain joins TRBV10-1 to TRBJ1-4, with a weak D call TRBD1 (5 bases). The CDR3 is 13 amino acids. The V and J ends lost 0 bases and 10 bases respectively, with 9 bases between them. Per the germline V gene, CDR1 is WNHNN and CDR2 is SYGVQD (reference sequence).

The CDR3 coding sequence is TGCAGCGTTGAATCTGGAGGGGAAGATACGCAGTATTTT. Its translation: CSVESGGEDTQYF. J is TRBJ2-3 and V is TRBV29-1; TRBD2 is a possible D gene (6 bases). Trimming removed 2 bases from V and 5 bases from J, with 11 bases in between. CDR1 and CDR2 from the germline V gene are SQVTM and ANQGSEA. The CDR3 is 13 amino acids.

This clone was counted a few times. The CDR3 reads CASSVAPRYGYTF. CDR3 sequence (DNA): TGTGCCAGCAGCGTAGCTCCGAGATATGGCTACACCTTC. The rearrangement links TRBV9 to TRBJ1-2; no clear D. The V end was cut by 0 bases, the J end by 5 bases, with 8 bases between. Per the germline V gene, CDR1 is SGDLS and CDR2 is YYNGEE. This CDR3 has 13 residues.

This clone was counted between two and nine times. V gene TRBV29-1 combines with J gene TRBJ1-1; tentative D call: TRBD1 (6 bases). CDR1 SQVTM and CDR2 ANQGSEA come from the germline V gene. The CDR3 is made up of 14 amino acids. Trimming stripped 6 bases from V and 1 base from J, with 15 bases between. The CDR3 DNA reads TGCAGCGTCCACGCCTCACAGGGGAACACTGAAGCTTTCTTT. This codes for CSVHASQGNTEAFF. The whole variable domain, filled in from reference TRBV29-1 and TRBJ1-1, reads SAVISQKPSRDICQRGTSLTIQCQVDSQVTMMFWYRQQPGQSLTLIATANQGSEATYESGFVIDKFPISRPNLTFSTLTVSNMSPEDSSIYLCSVHASQGNTEAFFGQGTRLTVV.

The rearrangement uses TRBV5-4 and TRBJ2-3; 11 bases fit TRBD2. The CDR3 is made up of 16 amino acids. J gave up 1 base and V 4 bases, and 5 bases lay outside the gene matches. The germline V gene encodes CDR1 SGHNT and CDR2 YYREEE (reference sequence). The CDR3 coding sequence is TGTGCCAGCAGCCAAGCACTAGCGGGGGGCACAGATACGCAGTATTTT. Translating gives CASSQALAGGTDTQYF.

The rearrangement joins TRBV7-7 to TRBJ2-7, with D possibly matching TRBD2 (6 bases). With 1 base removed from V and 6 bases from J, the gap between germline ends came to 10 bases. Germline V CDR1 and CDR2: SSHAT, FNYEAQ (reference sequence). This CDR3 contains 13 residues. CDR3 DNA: TGTGCCAGCAGCTTAGAGCGGGTCGGCGAGCAGTACTTC. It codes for CASSLERVGEQYF.

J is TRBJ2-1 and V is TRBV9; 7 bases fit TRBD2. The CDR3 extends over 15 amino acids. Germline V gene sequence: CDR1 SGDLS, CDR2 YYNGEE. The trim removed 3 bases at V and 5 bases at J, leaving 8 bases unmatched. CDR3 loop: CASSAGGLDDNEQFF. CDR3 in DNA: TGTGCCAGCAGCGCCGGAGGACTAGACGACAATGAGCAGTTCTTC.

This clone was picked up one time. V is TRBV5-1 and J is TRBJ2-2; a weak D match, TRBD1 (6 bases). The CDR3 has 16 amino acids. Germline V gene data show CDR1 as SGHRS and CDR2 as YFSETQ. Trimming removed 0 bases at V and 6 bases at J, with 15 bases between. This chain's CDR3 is CASSLAQGWVPGELFF. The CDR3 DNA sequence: TGCGCCAGCAGCTTGGCCCAGGGGTGGGTGCCCGGGGAGCTGTTTTTT.